The 12 T cell receptor beta chains below were found in one sample sequenced in a study of blood T cell repertoires in COVID-19. Clones were sequenced by immunoSEQ multiplex PCR, and TCRdb holds only the in-frame ones, with some missing. The sample gives hundreds of thousands of clones, 80% to 90% of which show up once; roughly 4.5% is in the top ten. Input material: peripheral blood. The receptors here all came from a middle-aged man with acute or convalescent COVID-19.

The chain has TRBV6-5 and TRBJ1-4, with 9 bases that match TRBD1. CDR1 MNHEY and CDR2 SVGAGI come from the germline V gene. J lost 7 bases, V lost 5 bases, and 8 bases had no gene match. The CDR3 extends over 15 amino acids. The CDR3 DNA is TGTGCCAGCAGTCGGGACAGGGCGAGAGGTGAAAAACTGTTTTTT. Translation: CASSRDRARGEKLFF.

The chain has TRBV5-1 and TRBJ1-2, with 9 bases identical to TRBD1. The length of the CDR3 is 15 residues. Germline trimming cut 4 bases from V and 3 bases from J; bases unmatched to any gene: 7. CDR1 and CDR2 (germline): SGHRS, YFSETQ. CDR3 in amino acids: CASSAGQGSYYGYTF. For the CDR3, the DNA is TGCGCCAGCAGCGCTGGACAGGGGTCCTACTATGGCTACACCTTC.

This rearrangement joins TRBV2 to TRBJ1-5; the D gene is possibly TRBD1 (5 bases). The germline V gene has CDR1 SNHLY and CDR2 FYNNEI. CDR3 length equals 17 residues. Trimming left V 1 base short and J 2 bases short, with 15 bases between. CDR3 amino acids: CASSEEWGVRGNQPQHF. The CDR3 DNA follows: TGTGCCAGCAGTGAAGAGTGGGGGGTGCGGGGCAATCAGCCCCAGCATTTT.

V usage is TRBV11-1 and J usage is TRBJ1-6; D not resolved. Germline CDR1 and CDR2: SGHAT and FQDESV (reference sequence). V lost 2 bases to trimming and J lost 7 bases, with 9 bases between them. CDR3 length: 14 amino acids. The CDR3 coding sequence is TGTGCCAGCAGCTTAAGAGGCGGAAATTCACCCCTCCACTTT. The encoded protein is CASSLRGGNSPLHF.

This clone was observed a few times. Here the CDR3 reads CASSPNNEKLFF. The CDR3 DNA is TGTGCCAGCAGCCCTAATAATGAAAAACTGTTTTTT. The V call is TRBV7-9, the J call TRBJ1-4; D is uncertain. In germline, CDR1 is SEHNR, CDR2 FQNEAQ (reference sequence). Trimming took off 5 bases at V and 4 bases at J, with 5 bases between the two ends. The CDR3 loop spans 12 amino acids.

This chain uses TRBV5-1 with TRBJ2-7, with 10 nucleotides matching TRBD1. Germline V gene lookup returns CDR1 SGHRS and CDR2 YFSETQ. CDR3 length: 17 amino acids. The trim removed 6 bases at V and 2 bases at J, leaving 14 bases unmatched. The CDR3 nucleotides read TGCGCCAGCACCGATGAAGAACGGGACAGGGGAACCTACGAGCAGTACTTC. This sequence encodes CASTDEERDRGTYEQYF.

The CDR3 is CASRSWQTSTDTQYF. The CDR3 DNA reads TGCGCCAGCAGGTCATGGCAGACTAGCACAGATACGCAGTATTTT. The chain links TRBV5-1 to TRBJ2-3; D unresolved. The CDR3 totals 15 residues. Germline CDR1 SGHRS, CDR2 YFSETQ. Trimming took 5 bases from V and 0 from J, leaving 13 bases between them.

The J gene is TRBJ2-1, the V gene TRBV7-9; 9 nucleotides align to TRBD1. V lost 2 bases, J lost 0 bases, and 2 bases stayed unmatched. Per the germline V gene, CDR1 is SEHNR and CDR2 is FQNEAQ (reference sequence). This CDR3 is built from 16 residues. The CDR3 protein is CASSLMTGGSYNEQFF. The CDR3 region has the DNA TGTGCCAGCAGCTTAATGACAGGGGGCTCCTACAATGAGCAGTTCTTC.

This clone was counted a single time. This chain links TRBV9 with TRBJ2-7; weak D call: TRBD1 (6 bases). V dropped 4 bases and J dropped 3 bases, with 11 bases sitting between them. CDR3 length: 13 amino acids. CDR1 and CDR2 (germline): SGDLS, YYNGEE. CDR3: CASSPRQDYEQYF. DNA of the CDR3: TGTGCCAGCAGCCCCAGACAGGACTACGAGCAGTACTTC.

This sequence joins TRBV5-5 and TRBJ2-2, with 8 nucleotides matching TRBD2. V lost 2 bases, J lost 1 base, and 7 bases stayed unmatched. Germline values: CDR1 SGHKS, CDR2 YYEKEE (reference sequence). The CDR3 is 17 amino acids. The CDR3 loop is CASSLRRGAGNTGELFF. In DNA form, the CDR3 reads TGTGCCAGCAGCTTAAGGCGGGGGGCTGGGAACACCGGGGAGCTGTTTTTT.

CDR3: CASSPGTGVGNTIYF. DNA of the CDR3: TGTGCCAGCTCCCCAGGGACAGGGGTTGGAAACACCATATATTTT. V gene TRBV18 combines with J gene TRBJ1-3; 10 nucleotides match TRBD1. The CDR3 totals 15 residues. V shed 6 bases, J shed 3 bases, and the junction held 5 bases outside the gene matches. Germline lookup yields CDR1 KGHSH and CDR2 LQKENI.

The count of this clone is one. The chain recombines TRBV20-1 with TRBJ1-2, with 9 nucleotides matching TRBD1. V shed 3 bases, J shed 6 bases, and the junction held 8 bases outside the gene matches. The V gene's germline CDR1 is DFQATT and CDR2 SNEGSKA (reference sequence). The CDR3 extends over 14 amino acids. The CDR3 reads CSASKDRGGDGYTF. In DNA form, the CDR3 reads TGCAGTGCTAGTAAGGACAGGGGCGGCGATGGCTACACCTTC.